A single sample gave rise to the 18 T cell receptor beta chains below, sequenced in a study of blood T cell repertoires in COVID-19. The assay was immunoSEQ multiplex PCR, and TCRdb's table has in-frame clones only and misses some. The sample holds tens of thousands of clones, less than 90% seen once. The sequenced sample consisted of peripheral blood. The source of these receptors is a man at least 80 years old with COVID-19, enrolled during active disease.

The chain carries TRBV2 and TRBJ2-7; D is perhaps TRBD1 (7 bases). The CDR3 covers 13 residues. The germline CDR1 and CDR2 sequences are SNHLY and FYNNEI. V gave up 5 bases and J gave up 6 bases, with 14 bases separating them. In nucleotides, the CDR3 is TGTGCCAGCAGTTCCAACAGGGGAGGCGAGCAGTACTTC. Protein: CASSSNRGGEQYF. Filled out from reference TRBV2 and TRBJ2-7, the complete variable domain reads EPEVTQTPSHQVTQMGQEVILRCVPISNHLYFYWYRQILGQKVEFLVSFYNNEISEKSEIFDDQFSVERPDGSNFTLKIRSTKLEDSAMYFCASSSNRGGEQYFGPGTRLTVT.

The genes are TRBV5-6 and TRBJ2-1; TRBD2 might be the D (6 bases). CDR3 length equals 16 residues. Germline-derived CDR1 and CDR2 are SGHDT and YYEEEE. V was trimmed by 0 bases and J by 5 bases, leaving 15 bases between them. DNA for the CDR3: TGTGCCAGCAGCTTGGTGGCGGGGCGCCTCCACAATGAGCAGTTCTTC. It specifies CASSLVAGRLHNEQFF.

The chain combines TRBV28 with TRBJ2-7; 10 nucleotides line up with TRBD2. The trim removed 6 bases at V and 0 bases at J, leaving 8 bases unmatched. From germline, CDR1 is MDHEN and CDR2 SYDVKM. There are 16 residues in the CDR3. CDR3 sequence (DNA): TGTGCCAGCAGGTCCCGGGGACTAGCGAGCTCCTACGAGCAGTACTTC. It encodes CASRSRGLASSYEQYF. The whole variable domain, filled in from reference TRBV28 and TRBJ2-7, reads DVKVTQSSRYLVKRTGEKVFLECVQDMDHENMFWYRQDPGLGLRLIYFSYDVKMKEKGDIPEGYSVSREKKERFSLILESASTNQTSMYLCASRSRGLASSYEQYFGPGTRLTVT.

This clone was counted a few times. The J gene is TRBJ2-1, the V gene TRBV28, with TRBD1 matching 7 bases. Trimming took 6 bases from V and 5 from J; bases not matched to a gene: 7. The CDR3 is 14 amino acids. CDR1 and CDR2 (germline): MDHEN, SYDVKM. CDR3 region: CASSRATGDNEQFF. In nucleotides, the CDR3 is TGTGCCAGCAGCCGCGCAACAGGGGACAATGAGCAGTTCTTC.

The chain couples TRBV18 to TRBJ1-1, with D uncertain. Germline-derived CDR1 and CDR2 are KGHSH and LQKENI. With 2 bases removed from V and 2 bases from J, the gap between germline ends came to 6 bases. The CDR3 has 13 residues. The DNA of the CDR3 is TGTGCCAGCTCACCAGGGCCCAACACTGAAGCTTTCTTT. Protein: CASSPGPNTEAFF.

J is TRBJ1-1 and V is TRBV10-3, with a tentative D call TRBD1 (6 bases). Trimming cost V 6 bases and J 4 bases, with 12 bases left between them. Germline V gene data show CDR1 as ENHRY and CDR2 as SYGVKD. The CDR3 extends over 13 amino acids. The CDR3: CAISLTGITEAFF. CDR3 nucleotides: TGTGCCATCAGCCTCACAGGGATCACTGAAGCTTTCTTT.

This clone has a single count. V and J are TRBV29-1 and TRBJ2-2, with D perhaps TRBD2 (5 bases). Per germline, CDR1 SQVTM and CDR2 ANQGSEA. The CDR3 is 12 residues long. Trimming removed 4 bases from V and 6 bases from J, with 9 bases in between. The CDR3 nucleotides read TGCAGCGTTGTTCGGGGATCCGGGGAGCTGTTTTTT. This encodes CSVVRGSGELFF.

The chain employs TRBV7-2 and TRBJ2-6, with a tentative D call TRBD1 (5 bases). The CDR3 runs to 17 residues. Germline-derived CDR1 and CDR2 are SGHTA and FQGNSA. V was shortened by 2 bases and J by 1 base, with 12 bases between the two germline ends. The CDR3 spells CASSLKLGASGANVLTF. The DNA of the CDR3 is TGTGCCAGCAGCTTAAAGCTAGGGGCTTCTGGGGCCAACGTCCTGACTTTC.

This clone was detected only a few times. The rearrangement uses TRBV11-2 and TRBJ1-5; TRBD1 agrees at 7 bases. The CDR3 has 14 amino acids. V was clipped by 5 bases and J by 3 bases; unmatched bases: 4. From germline, CDR1 is SGHAT and CDR2 FQNNGV. CDR3 region: CASSATGDNQPQHF. The CDR3 DNA reads TGTGCCAGCAGCGCAACAGGGGACAATCAGCCCCAGCATTTT.

The chain employs TRBV6-5 and TRBJ1-1; perhaps TRBD1 as D (5 bases). Germline V gene lookup returns CDR1 MNHEY and CDR2 SVGAGI. The CDR3 is 12 amino acids. V lost 6 bases to trimming and J lost 5 bases, with 10 bases between them. The DNA of the CDR3 is TGTGCCAGCAGGGCAGGGAGGACTGAAGCTTTCTTT. The encoded protein is CASRAGRTEAFF.

This rearrangement joins TRBV18 to TRBJ2-5; TRBD1 matches 9 bases. This CDR3 is 15 amino acids long. Germline loops: CDR1 KGHSH, CDR2 LQKENI. After removal of 4 bases from V and 5 bases from J, the junction contained 8 bases not matched to a gene. CDR3 in amino acids: CASSLGTGSRETQYF. In nucleotides, the CDR3 is TGTGCCAGCTCACTCGGGACAGGGAGCAGGGAGACCCAGTACTTC.

The V call is TRBV6-2 or TRBV6-3, the J call TRBJ2-7; 9 nucleotides align to TRBD1. V gave up 0 bases and J gave up 3 bases; unmatched junction bases: 6. Per the germline V gene, CDR1 is MNHEY and CDR2 is SVGEGT. The CDR3 totals 16 residues. In nucleotides, the CDR3 is TGTGCCAGCAGTTACTCGGCTGGGACAGGGAACTACGAGCAGTACTTC. Encoded protein: CASSYSAGTGNYEQYF.

The genes are TRBV7-7 and TRBJ1-1, with a weak D call TRBD1 (6 bases). The CDR3 totals 13 residues. V lost 3 bases and J lost 7, with 12 bases in between. Germline assignment: CDR1 SSHAT and CDR2 FNYEAQ (reference sequence). The CDR3 protein is CASSFVRGSEAFF. The CDR3, as DNA: TGTGCCAGCAGCTTCGTGAGGGGGAGTGAAGCTTTCTTT.

The genes are TRBV5-6 and TRBJ1-1; 9 bases match TRBD1. Germline trimming cut 4 bases from V and 1 base from J; bases unmatched to any gene: 2. This CDR3 has 14 residues. Germline CDR1 is SGHDT and CDR2 is YYEEEE. This CDR3 is CASSRGQGNTEAFF. DNA of the CDR3: TGTGCCAGCAGCAGGGGACAGGGGAACACTGAAGCTTTCTTT.

V gene TRBV10-3 combines with J gene TRBJ2-5; TRBD1 might be the D (6 bases). The V gene lost 6 bases and the J gene lost 2 bases, with 7 bases spanning the gap. The CDR3 sequence is 12 residues long. Germline CDR1 and CDR2: ENHRY and SYGVKD. CDR3 sequence reads: CAIRDSQETQYF. CDR3 sequence (DNA): TGTGCCATCAGGGACAGTCAAGAGACCCAGTACTTC.

The chain recombines TRBV19 with TRBJ1-5, with 8 positions matching TRBD1. The junction had 8 bases not matched to a gene; V was cut back by 3 bases and J by 4 bases. Germline CDR1 LNHDA, CDR2 SQIVND (reference sequence). The CDR3 is 16 residues long. DNA of the CDR3: TGTGCCAGTAGTATTCTGCAGGGGGCTCGGAATCAGCCCCAGCATTTT. Translating gives CASSILQGARNQPQHF.

The chain links TRBV7-9 to TRBJ1-1; D gene ambiguous. Germline V gene sequence: CDR1 SEHNR, CDR2 FQNEAQ (reference sequence). V was pared by 2 bases and J by 1 base, with 11 bases between. The CDR3 sequence is 15 residues long. CDR3 sequence: CASSLLLRPNTEAFF. In DNA, the CDR3 is TGTGCCAGCAGCTTACTCCTGCGGCCGAACACTGAAGCTTTCTTT.

This clone occurred a few times. The chain has TRBV7-9 and TRBJ1-4, with a possible D match to TRBD1 (5 bases). Per germline, CDR1 SEHNR and CDR2 FQNEAQ (reference sequence). Trimming cost V 1 base and J 2 bases, with 8 bases left between them. CDR3 length: 15 residues. The CDR3 protein is CASSLEAGTNEKLFF. In nucleotides, the CDR3 is TGTGCCAGCAGCTTAGAGGCAGGGACTAATGAAAAACTGTTTTTT.